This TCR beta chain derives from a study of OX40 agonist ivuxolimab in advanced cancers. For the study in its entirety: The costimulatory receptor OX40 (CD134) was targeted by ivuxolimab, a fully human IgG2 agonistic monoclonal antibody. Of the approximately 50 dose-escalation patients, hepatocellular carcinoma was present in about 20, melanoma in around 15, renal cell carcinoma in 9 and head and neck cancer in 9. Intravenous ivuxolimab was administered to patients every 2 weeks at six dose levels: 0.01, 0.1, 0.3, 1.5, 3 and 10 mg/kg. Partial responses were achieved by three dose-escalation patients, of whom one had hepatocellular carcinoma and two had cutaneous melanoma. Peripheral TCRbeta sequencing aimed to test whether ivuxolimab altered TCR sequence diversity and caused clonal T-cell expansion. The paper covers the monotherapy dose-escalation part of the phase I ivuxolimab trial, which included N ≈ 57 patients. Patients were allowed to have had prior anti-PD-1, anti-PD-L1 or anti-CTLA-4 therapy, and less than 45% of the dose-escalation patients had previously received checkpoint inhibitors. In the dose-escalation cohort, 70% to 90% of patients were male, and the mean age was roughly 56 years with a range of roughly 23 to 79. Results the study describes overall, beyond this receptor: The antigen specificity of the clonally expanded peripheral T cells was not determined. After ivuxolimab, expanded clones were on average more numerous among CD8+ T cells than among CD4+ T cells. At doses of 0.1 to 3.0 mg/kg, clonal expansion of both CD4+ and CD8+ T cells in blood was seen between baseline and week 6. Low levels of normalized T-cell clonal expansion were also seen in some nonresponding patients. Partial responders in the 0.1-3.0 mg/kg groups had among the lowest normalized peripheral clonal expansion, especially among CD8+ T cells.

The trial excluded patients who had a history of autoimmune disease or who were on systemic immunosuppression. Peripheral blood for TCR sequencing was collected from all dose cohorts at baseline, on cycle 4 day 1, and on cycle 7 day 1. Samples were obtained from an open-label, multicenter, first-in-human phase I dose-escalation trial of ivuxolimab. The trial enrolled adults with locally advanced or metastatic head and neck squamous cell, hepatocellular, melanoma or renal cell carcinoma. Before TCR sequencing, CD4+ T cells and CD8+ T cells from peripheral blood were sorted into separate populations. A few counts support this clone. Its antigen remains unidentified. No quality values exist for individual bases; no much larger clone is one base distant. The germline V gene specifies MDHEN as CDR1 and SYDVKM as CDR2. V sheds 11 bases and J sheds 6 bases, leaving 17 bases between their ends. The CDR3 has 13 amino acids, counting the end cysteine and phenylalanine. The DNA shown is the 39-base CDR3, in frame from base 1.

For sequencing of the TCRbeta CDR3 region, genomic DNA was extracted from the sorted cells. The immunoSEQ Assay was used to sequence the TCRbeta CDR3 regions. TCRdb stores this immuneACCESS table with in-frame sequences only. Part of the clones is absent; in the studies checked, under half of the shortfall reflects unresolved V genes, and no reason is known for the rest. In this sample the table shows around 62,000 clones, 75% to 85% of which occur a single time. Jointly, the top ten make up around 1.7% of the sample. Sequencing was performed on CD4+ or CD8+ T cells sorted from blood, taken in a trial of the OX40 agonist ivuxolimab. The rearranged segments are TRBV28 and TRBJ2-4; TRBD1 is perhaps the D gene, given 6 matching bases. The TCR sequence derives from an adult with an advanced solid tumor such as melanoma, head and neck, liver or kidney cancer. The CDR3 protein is CASVDSLRNIQYF. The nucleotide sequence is TGTGCCTCCGTGGACAGCCTGCGAAACATTCAGTACTTC.